This entry describes one TCR beta chain. What it recognizes is unknown. The record originates from a study of blood T cells in healthy people across ages. The CDR3 sequence is 16 residues long. The V and J ends lost 1 base and 4 bases, in that order; junction bases with no gene match: 4. The V gene's germline CDR1 is MGHRA and CDR2 YSYEKL. A second PCR, run for about 6 to 12 cycles, used a sample-barcoded 5' primer plus a J-beta primer mix. Researchers report that a template-switch adaptor with 12 random nucleotides tagged each cDNA molecule. TCRdb used MiXCR to reprocess the 5' RACE reads, holding one entry per CDR3 protein. Of 1.8 million or so distinct CDR3 sequences in the sample, 35% to 50% were seen once. Whole-study findings and limits: It was the long-lived donors that had more naive CD4+ cells and higher diversity than aged donors.

This chain joins TRBV4-1 and TRBJ2-2; 9 bases line up with TRBD1. The receptor comes from a human donor in good health. The specimen was blood. CDR3 bases: TGCGCCAGCAGCCAAGTAGGGACAGGGAGCACCGGGGAGCTGTTTTTT. This codes for CASSQVGTGSTGELFF.